This TCR beta chain derives from a study of tumor-infiltrating lymphocytes in primary liver carcinoma. Between roughly 17 and 30 mg of unsorted bulk tissue served as the source from which RNA and DNA were co-extracted. Tumor regions sampled: superior, inferior, left, right poles, and centre. Over 80% viable tumor cells were present in every tumor sample. The V segment lost 5 bases and the J segment 5 bases; nucleotides outside the gene matches: 8. Germline CDR1 is MDHEN and CDR2 is SYDVKM. The CDR3 runs 15 residues. TCR beta cDNA was prepared out of 500 ng total RNA by means of a constant-region primer. Construction of TCR beta libraries relied on three successive nested multiplex PCR rounds employing slightly modified ARM-PCR. Both of the initial two PCR rounds ran for 10 cycles and employed TRBV1-TRBV30 forward primers alongside a C-beta reverse primer. TCRdb used MiXCR to reprocess the multiplex PCR reads, holding one entry per CDR3 protein. This sample has some 190,000 distinct CDR3 sequences, with just under 85% found just once.

Many counts were recorded for this clonotype. This chain joins TRBV28 and TRBJ2-3, with TRBD2 matching 9 bases. This sequence was found in a man aged 35-49 years with primary liver carcinoma and hepatitis B virus infection. The sample comprised tumor tissue from primary liver carcinoma. The CDR3 nucleotides read TGTGCCAGCAGTCCGACTAGCGGACCGGGAGATACGCAGTATTTT. Amino acids: CASSPTSGPGDTQYF.